This T cell receptor beta chain is drawn from a study of cytomegalovirus exposure and HLA in healthy donors. Study-wide results and limits: Among the CMV-associated chains, a few were confirmed in vitro as specific for CMV antigens.

The PCR employed 60 Vbeta primers together with 13 Jbeta primers. Method: immunoSEQ multiplex PCR; TCRdb's copy keeps in-frame clones and lacks some. The sample has more than 50,000 clones, 72% seen once. Per germline, CDR1 SGHDT and CDR2 YYEEEE. Trimming stripped 2 bases from V and 4 bases from J, with 9 bases between. CDR3 length: 14 residues. In its sample, this clone was seen a few times. Its antigen is currently unknown. The TCR sequence derives from a woman aged 45-60 years in good health and CMV-seropositive. The specimen sequenced was PBMCs. The chain employs TRBV5-6 and TRBJ2-2; D unclear. CDR3 sequence reads: CASSFDPGTGELFF. CDR3 nucleotides: TGTGCCAGCAGCTTCGATCCGGGCACCGGGGAGCTGTTTTTT.